This T cell receptor (beta chain) was observed in a study of blood T cells in healthy people across ages. Germline V gene lookup returns CDR1 DFQATT and CDR2 SNEGSKA (reference sequence). The CDR3 is 14 residues long. V trimming: 5 bases; J trimming: 6 bases; junction bases outside the gene matches: 7. Combining a sample-barcoded 5' primer with a J-beta primer mix, a second PCR ran for roughly 7 to 11 cycles. MiXCR, applied by TCRdb to the 5' RACE reads, yields one record per CDR3 protein. In the table there are approximately 780,000 distinct CDR3 sequences, 20% to 30% of which are singletons. Of note for this clonotype: Its specificity is unknown.

General study results and limits: Donor CMV infection status was unknown, possibly confounding age-related changes in expanded clonotypes.

These same records also appear under a second study, on T cells of mothers and their children. From that study: Over 5 children and their three healthy Caucasian mothers were the donors. Added by the second PCR's M1S primer were sample barcodes and 2-4 random nucleotides.

Sequences were obtained from blood. This sequence originates from a boy younger than 18 in good health. The chain carries TRBV20-1 and TRBJ2-3; 11 bases align to TRBD2. The CDR3 here is CSASRTSGPDTQYF. The DNA of the CDR3 is TGCAGTGCTTCTCGGACTAGCGGGCCCGATACGCAGTATTTT.